This is a list of T cell receptor beta chains from one sample in a study of sequential checkpoint blockade in melanoma. Method: immunoSEQ multiplex PCR; TCRdb's copy keeps in-frame clones and lacks some. This sample has 40,000 or so clones, with 70% to 90% found just once. Sequenced here: CD8+ T cells sorted from blood (inferred from file names), sampled from a patient given nivolumab and ipilimumab in sequence. These receptors originate from a human donor with melanoma. Both conserved end residues are part of each CDR3. D genes are given only for firm matches. Not every row has a clone size; where given, it reads once, few, many or a size class.

V gene: TRBV28
CDR3 length: 15
clone size: -
D gene: -
J gene: TRBJ2-1
CDR3 DNA: TGTGCCAGCAGTCTCCCTGGGACATCCAAAGGTGAGCAGTTCTTC
CDR3 protein: CASSLPGTSKGEQFF

V gene: TRBV27
CDR3 length: 14
clone size: -
D gene: TRBD1
J gene: TRBJ1-5
CDR3 DNA: TGTGCCAGCAGCGGACAGGGCCGGGATCAGCCCCAGCATTTT
CDR3 protein: CASSGQGRDQPQHF

V gene: TRBV28
CDR3 length: 13
clone size: -
D gene: -
J gene: TRBJ2-7
CDR3 DNA: TGTGCCAGCAGTTTCGGGAGCTCCTACGAGCAGTACTTC
CDR3 protein: CASSFGSSYEQYF

V gene: TRBV4-1
CDR3 length: 16
clone size: -
D gene: -
J gene: TRBJ1-2
CDR3 DNA: TGCGCCAGCAGCCAAAATGACGCGGATGTGAACTATGGCTACACCTTC
CDR3 protein: CASSQNDADVNYGYTF

V gene: TRBV6-1
CDR3 length: 15
clone size: -
D gene: -
J gene: TRBJ1-6
CDR3 DNA: TGTGCCAGCAGTGACGACAGGTACTATAATTCACCCCTCCACTTT
CDR3 protein: CASSDDRYYNSPLHF

V gene: TRBV6-1
CDR3 length: 13
clone size: -
D gene: TRBD1
J gene: TRBJ2-7
CDR3 DNA: TGTGCCAGCAGCCACAGGGGCTCCTACGAGCAGTACTTC
CDR3 protein: CASSHRGSYEQYF

V gene: TRBV2
CDR3 length: 16
clone size: -
D gene: TRBD2
J gene: TRBJ2-1
CDR3 DNA: TGTGCCAGCAGCCCTCAACTAGCGGGGGGATACAATGAGCAGTTCTTC
CDR3 protein: CASSPQLAGGYNEQFF

V gene: TRBV10-1
CDR3 length: 11
clone size: -
D gene: -
J gene: TRBJ1-6
CDR3 DNA: TGCGCCAGCGGGGGGGGGTCACCCCTCCACTTT
CDR3 protein: CASGGGSPLHF

V gene: TRBV6-6
CDR3 length: 14
clone size: -
D gene: -
J gene: TRBJ1-2
CDR3 DNA: TGTGCCAGCAGTCCGCAGGGTCGGTTTGATGTCTACACCTTC
CDR3 protein: CASSPQGRFDVYTF

V gene: TRBV9
CDR3 length: 16
clone size: -
D gene: -
J gene: TRBJ2-1
CDR3 DNA: TGTGCCAGCAGCCCCTCGGGGGCGGGAGAGTGGGATGAGCAGTTCTTC
CDR3 protein: CASSPSGAGEWDEQFF

V gene: TRBV14
CDR3 length: 12
clone size: -
D gene: -
J gene: TRBJ2-7
CDR3 DNA: TGTGCCAGCAGCGCGTACTCCTACGAGCAGTACTTC
CDR3 protein: CASSAYSYEQYF

V gene: TRBV7-6
CDR3 length: 13
clone size: -
D gene: -
J gene: TRBJ2-7
CDR3 DNA: TGTGCCAGCAGCTTAGATTTCGTCTACGAGCAGTACTTC
CDR3 protein: CASSLDFVYEQYF

V gene: TRBV27
CDR3 length: 24
clone size: -
D gene: TRBD1
J gene: TRBJ2-7
CDR3 DNA: TGTGCCAGCAGTTCCGCCCCGGGGACAGGGGGCCTACTAACTTCCGGGACTAGGGTCTACGAGCAGTACTTC
CDR3 protein: CASSSAPGTGGLLTSGTRVYEQYF

V gene: TRBV6-4
CDR3 length: 15
clone size: -
D gene: -
J gene: TRBJ2-3
CDR3 DNA: TGTGCCAGCAGCCCGACTACCTCGGGGTCAGATACGCAGTATTTT
CDR3 protein: CASSPTTSGSDTQYF

V gene: TRBV10-3
CDR3 length: 16
clone size: -
D gene: -
J gene: TRBJ1-1
CDR3 DNA: TGTGCCATCAGCTATCAGACTCAAGTGGGGAACACTGAAGCTTTCTTT
CDR3 protein: CAISYQTQVGNTEAFF

V gene: TRBV15
CDR3 length: 14
clone size: -
D gene: -
J gene: TRBJ2-7
CDR3 DNA: TGTGCCACCAGCAGAGGCCAGGAGGGAGGCGAGCAGTACTTC
CDR3 protein: CATSRGQEGGEQYF

V gene: TRBV28
CDR3 length: 14
clone size: few
D gene: TRBD1
J gene: TRBJ1-1
CDR3 DNA: TGTGCCAGCAGTATCAGGGGGGAGGTCACTGAAGCTTTCTTT
CDR3 protein: CASSIRGEVTEAFF

V gene: TRBV29-1
CDR3 length: 15
clone size: -
D gene: TRBD2
J gene: TRBJ2-3
CDR3 DNA: TGCAGCGTTGAAGGGACTAGCGGGGGGGCAGATACGCAGTATTTT
CDR3 protein: CSVEGTSGGADTQYF

V gene: TRBV6-1
CDR3 length: 17
clone size: -
D gene: -
J gene: TRBJ1-2
CDR3 DNA: TGTGCCAGCAGTGAACTTTCATGGGGCCCGGGCCGCTATGGCTACACCTTC
CDR3 protein: CASSELSWGPGRYGYTF

V gene: TRBV27
CDR3 length: 12
clone size: -
D gene: -
J gene: TRBJ2-5
CDR3 DNA: TGTGCCAGCAGTCCCGACAGGGAGACCCAGTACTTC
CDR3 protein: CASSPDRETQYF

V gene: TRBV9
CDR3 length: 15
clone size: -
D gene: TRBD2
J gene: TRBJ2-1
CDR3 DNA: TGTGCCAGCAGCGCTAGCGGGAGGGGCTACAATGAGCAGTTCTTC
CDR3 protein: CASSASGRGYNEQFF

V gene: TRBV7-2
CDR3 length: 16
clone size: -
D gene: TRBD2
J gene: TRBJ2-7
CDR3 DNA: TGTGCCAGCAGCTGGGCAAGGCTAGCGGGAGGGTACGAGCAGTACTTC
CDR3 protein: CASSWARLAGGYEQYF

V gene: TRBV5-4
CDR3 length: 14
clone size: -
D gene: -
J gene: TRBJ1-1
CDR3 DNA: TGTGCCAGCAGCTTGGCGGACACAAACACTGAAGCTTTCTTT
CDR3 protein: CASSLADTNTEAFF

V gene: TRBV6-5
CDR3 length: 11
clone size: -
D gene: -
J gene: TRBJ1-1
CDR3 DNA: TGTGCCAGCACCAATTACATGGAAGCTTTCTTT
CDR3 protein: CASTNYMEAFF

V gene: TRBV7-6
CDR3 length: 14
clone size: -
D gene: -
J gene: TRBJ1-1
CDR3 DNA: TGTGCCAGCAGCTTAGGAACAGGGCGAACTGAAGCTTTCTTT
CDR3 protein: CASSLGTGRTEAFF

V gene: TRBV5-1
CDR3 length: 15
clone size: once
D gene: TRBD1
J gene: TRBJ1-1
CDR3 DNA: TGCGCCAGCAGCTCCGGGACAGGGCTTTTAGCTGAAGCTTTCTTT
CDR3 protein: CASSSGTGLLAEAFF

V gene: TRBV25-1
CDR3 length: 13
clone size: -
D gene: -
J gene: TRBJ2-5
CDR3 DNA: TGTGCCAGCAGTGAACAGGGCCAAGAGACCCAGTACTTC
CDR3 protein: CASSEQGQETQYF

V gene: TRBV27
CDR3 length: 14
clone size: -
D gene: TRBD2
J gene: TRBJ2-7
CDR3 DNA: TGTGCCAGCACTGAGCGGGGGCTAATTAACGAGCAGTACTTC
CDR3 protein: CASTERGLINEQYF

V gene: TRBV7-8
CDR3 length: 15
clone size: -
D gene: -
J gene: TRBJ1-4
CDR3 DNA: TGTGCCAGCAGCACCCGGACAGCCCTCGGTGAAAAACTGTTTTTT
CDR3 protein: CASSTRTALGEKLFF

V gene: TRBV6-4
CDR3 length: 14
clone size: few
D gene: TRBD1
J gene: TRBJ1-1
CDR3 DNA: TGTGCCAGCAGTGCAGGACAGGAGAACACTGAAGCTTTCTTT
CDR3 protein: CASSAGQENTEAFF

V gene: TRBV28
CDR3 length: 14
clone size: -
D gene: -
J gene: TRBJ2-7
CDR3 DNA: TGTGCCAGCAGTTTAGAGGAGGAGACCTACGAGCAGTACTTC
CDR3 protein: CASSLEEETYEQYF

V gene: TRBV6-5
CDR3 length: 12
clone size: -
D gene: -
J gene: TRBJ2-7
CDR3 DNA: TGTGCCAGCGGACGGGACACCTACGAGCAGTACTTC
CDR3 protein: CASGRDTYEQYF

V gene: TRBV11-2
CDR3 length: 14
clone size: -
D gene: -
J gene: TRBJ1-3
CDR3 DNA: TGTGCCAGCAGCACCTGGGACAATGGAAACACCATATATTTT
CDR3 protein: CASSTWDNGNTIYF

V gene: TRBV19
CDR3 length: 14
clone size: -
D gene: -
J gene: TRBJ2-7
CDR3 DNA: TGTGCCAGTAGTATTGGACTGCTGGGGAGCGAGCAGTACTTC
CDR3 protein: CASSIGLLGSEQYF

V gene: TRBV4-1
CDR3 length: 17
clone size: -
D gene: TRBD2
J gene: TRBJ2-3
CDR3 DNA: TGCGCCAGCAGCCAGGGGGGACTAGCGGGATTGAAAGATACGCAGTATTTT
CDR3 protein: CASSQGGLAGLKDTQYF

V gene: TRBV9
CDR3 length: 16
clone size: -
D gene: TRBD2
J gene: TRBJ2-1
CDR3 DNA: TGTGCCAGCAGCGCCTCCGGGACTAGCTACTACAATGAGCAGTTCTTC
CDR3 protein: CASSASGTSYYNEQFF

V gene: TRBV7-9
CDR3 length: 15
clone size: -
D gene: -
J gene: TRBJ1-1
CDR3 DNA: TGTGCCAGCAGCTTAGAAGGGGCCGGGAACACTGAAGCTTTCTTT
CDR3 protein: CASSLEGAGNTEAFF

V gene: TRBV29-1
CDR3 length: 21
clone size: once
D gene: TRBD2
J gene: TRBJ2-3
CDR3 DNA: TGCAGCGTTGAAGATCCCGCCATCAATAGCGGGAGGGCCTTGAGCACAGATACGCAGTATTTT
CDR3 protein: CSVEDPAINSGRALSTDTQYF

V gene: TRBV19
CDR3 length: 15
clone size: once
D gene: TRBD2
J gene: TRBJ2-2
CDR3 DNA: TGTGCCAGTAGTTCCGGCGGGAGAGGCACCGGGGAGCTGTTTTTT
CDR3 protein: CASSSGGRGTGELFF

V gene: TRBV7-9
CDR3 length: 14
clone size: -
D gene: TRBD1
J gene: TRBJ1-2
CDR3 DNA: TGTGCCAGCACCCTTAGCTCCAGGGGGGCTGGCTACACCTTC
CDR3 protein: CASTLSSRGAGYTF

V gene: TRBV28
CDR3 length: 22
clone size: -
D gene: TRBD2
J gene: TRBJ2-1
CDR3 DNA: TGTGCCAGCAGTCCCCTATGGGGGGCGGGGGGATATTTCCTCAAGCTCTACAATGAGCAGTTCTTC
CDR3 protein: CASSPLWGAGGYFLKLYNEQFF

V gene: TRBV27
CDR3 length: 14
clone size: -
D gene: -
J gene: TRBJ2-7
CDR3 DNA: TGTGCCAGCAGTTTATTTGCGGGCCTCTACGAGCAGTACTTC
CDR3 protein: CASSLFAGLYEQYF

V gene: TRBV28
CDR3 length: 12
clone size: -
D gene: -
J gene: TRBJ1-2
CDR3 DNA: TGTGCCAGCAGTTACCGGAGCTATGGCTACACCTTC
CDR3 protein: CASSYRSYGYTF

V gene: TRBV6-1
CDR3 length: 14
clone size: -
D gene: -
J gene: TRBJ1-1
CDR3 DNA: TGTGCCAGCAGAGTGACAGTCATGAACACTGAAGCTTTCTTT
CDR3 protein: CASRVTVMNTEAFF

V gene: TRBV19
CDR3 length: 13
clone size: -
D gene: -
J gene: TRBJ1-5
CDR3 DNA: TGTGCCAGTGATCAGTATAGCAATCAGCCCCAGCATTTT
CDR3 protein: CASDQYSNQPQHF

V gene: TRBV4-1
CDR3 length: 15
clone size: large
D gene: TRBD1
J gene: TRBJ2-1
CDR3 DNA: TGCGCCAGCAGCCAAGTGGTTGGGACAGACAATGAGCAGTTCTTC
CDR3 protein: CASSQVVGTDNEQFF

V gene: TRBV6-1
CDR3 length: 15
clone size: few
D gene: TRBD2
J gene: TRBJ2-3
CDR3 DNA: TGTGCCGGCAGTGAAGCAGCGGGAGGGCCAGATACGCAGTATTTT
CDR3 protein: CAGSEAAGGPDTQYF

V gene: TRBV27
CDR3 length: 16
clone size: -
D gene: -
J gene: TRBJ1-5
CDR3 DNA: TGTGCCAGCAGTTCCTCTCAGGGGAATGGGAATCAGCCCCAGCATTTT
CDR3 protein: CASSSSQGNGNQPQHF

V gene: TRBV5-8
CDR3 length: 12
clone size: -
D gene: -
J gene: TRBJ2-1
CDR3 DNA: TGTGCCAGCAGCTTTGGAGGCAATGAGCAGTTCTTC
CDR3 protein: CASSFGGNEQFF

V gene: TRBV15
CDR3 length: 15
clone size: -
D gene: -
J gene: TRBJ1-2
CDR3 DNA: TGTGCCACCAGCCTAGGGAGGGGACAAAACTATGGCTACACCTTC
CDR3 protein: CATSLGRGQNYGYTF